The T cell receptor (beta chain) under discussion was sequenced for a study of neurological immune-mediated disorders. This clonotype was counted at least ten times. TCRdb independently ran MiXCR on the 5' RACE reads; one entry per CDR3 protein. The table lists some 46,000 distinct CDR3 sequences, 9% to 12% of them singletons. For the unsorted libraries, 2 million PBMCs stored at -80 C served as input. This CDR3 is 16 amino acids long. The V gene end was trimmed by 6 bases and the J gene end by 7 bases; junction bases not matched to a gene: 9. Germline V CDR1 and CDR2: DFQATT, SNEGSKA (reference sequence).

This clonotype was sampled from a man aged 65 to 85 with HTLV-1-associated myelopathy (HAM/TSP). Sequencing was done on a sample of PBMCs. This sequence joins TRBV20-1 and TRBJ2-1, with TRBD2 identical over 16 bases. The CDR3 DNA reads as TGCAGTGCCCCCCTGGGGGGACTAGCGGGGGGGAATGAGCAGTTCTTC. As protein: CSAPLGGLAGGNEQFF.